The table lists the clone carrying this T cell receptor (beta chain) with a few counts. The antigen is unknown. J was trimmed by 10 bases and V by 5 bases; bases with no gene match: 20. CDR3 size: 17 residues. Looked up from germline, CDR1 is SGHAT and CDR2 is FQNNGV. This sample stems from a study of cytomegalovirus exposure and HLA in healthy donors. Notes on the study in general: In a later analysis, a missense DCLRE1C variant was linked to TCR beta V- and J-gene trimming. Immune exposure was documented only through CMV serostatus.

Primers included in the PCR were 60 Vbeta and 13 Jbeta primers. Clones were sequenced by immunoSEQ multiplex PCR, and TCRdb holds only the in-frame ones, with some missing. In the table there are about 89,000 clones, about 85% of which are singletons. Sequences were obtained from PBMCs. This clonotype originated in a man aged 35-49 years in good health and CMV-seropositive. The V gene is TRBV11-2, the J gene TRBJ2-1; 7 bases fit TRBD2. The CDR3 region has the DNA TGTGCCAGCAGCCCCCCCCCTACTAGCGCGCGCGCGAGAGAGCAGTTCTTC. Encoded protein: CASSPPPTSARAREQFF. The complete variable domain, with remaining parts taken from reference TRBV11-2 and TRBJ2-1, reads EAGVAQSPRYKIIEKRQSVAFWCNPISGHATLYWYQQILGQGPKLLIQFQNNGVVDDSQLPKDRFSAERLKGVDSTLKIQPAKLEDSAVYLCASSPPPTSARAREQFFGPGTRLTVL.